This TCR beta chain was found in a study of tumor-infiltrating lymphocytes in primary liver carcinoma. To note about this clonotype: One junction end does not reproduce the germline sequence, and a read error may be involved.

Constant-region priming of 500 to 550 ng total RNA yielded TCR beta cDNA. Slightly modified ARM-PCR with three nested multiplex PCR rounds yielded TCR beta libraries. MiXCR, applied by TCRdb to the multiplex PCR reads, yields one record per CDR3 protein. The table has 44,000 or so distinct CDR3 sequences, 60% to 85% seen once. Taking 20-30 mg of unsorted bulk tissue, the authors co-extracted RNA and DNA. Surgical resection was the treatment these patients received for primary liver carcinoma. The sequence was obtained from a man in his forties with primary liver carcinoma and hepatitis B virus infection. Source material: liver tumor tissue from sampling region 5. The subset is: tumor region T5, tumor centre.

In nucleotides, the CDR3 is TGTGCCAGTAGTGAACCAGCTAGCGGGCCGTATCGCACAGGTACGCAGTATTTT. It translates to CASSEPASGPYRTGTQYF. This rearrangement joins TRBV6-1 to TRBJ2-3; 8 bases line up with TRBD2. Germline CDR1 and CDR2: MNHNS and SASEGT. The CDR3 extends over 18 amino acids.